These 27 T cell receptor beta chains were all obtained from the same sample, sequenced in a study of cytomegalovirus exposure and HLA in healthy donors. The PCR had 60 Vbeta and 13 Jbeta primers. Repertoires were generated with immunoSEQ multiplex PCR, while TCRdb's copy carries only in-frame clones and drops some. The sample has fewer than 90,000 clones; 70% are singletons. The sample taken for sequencing was PBMCs. The receptors were sampled from a woman aged 45-65 years in good health and CMV-seropositive.

The chain joins TRBV7-2 to TRBJ2-5, with 9 bases fitting TRBD2. Germline CDR1 and CDR2: SGHTA and FQGNSA. Trimming cost V 1 base and J 1 base; bases outside gene matches: 13. The CDR3 consists of 19 residues. The CDR3 sequence: CASSLVGSSGIVGQETQYF. The CDR3 DNA sequence: TGTGCCAGCAGCTTAGTGGGGTCTAGCGGGATAGTAGGCCAAGAGACCCAGTACTTC.

The chain has TRBV4-1 and TRBJ2-7; 10 nucleotides align to TRBD1. Germline CDR1 and CDR2: MGHRA and YSYEKL. V shed 3 bases and J 3 bases; nucleotides not matched to a gene: 5. There are 15 residues in the CDR3. CDR3 amino acids: CASSQTGTGVYEQYF. CDR3 nucleotide sequence: TGCGCCAGCAGCCAGACCGGGACAGGGGTCTACGAGCAGTACTTC.

The CDR3 loop reads CASSLAQETEAFF. CDR3 in DNA: TGTGCCAGCAGTTTGGCTCAGGAAACTGAAGCTTTCTTT. V and J are TRBV28 and TRBJ1-1, with D hard to call. Germline V gene data show CDR1 as MDHEN and CDR2 as SYDVKM. V lost 3 bases and J lost 5, with 10 bases in between. The CDR3 extends over 13 amino acids.

The chain recombines TRBV7-8 with TRBJ1-5; D is uncertain. In germline, CDR1 is SGHVS, CDR2 FQNEAQ. Trimming left V 3 bases short and J 1 base short, with 13 bases between. The CDR3 totals 16 residues. The CDR3 is CASSFYMTFSNQPQHF. As DNA, the CDR3 is TGTGCCAGCAGCTTTTACATGACTTTCAGCAATCAGCCCCAGCATTTT.

The chain recombines TRBV30 with TRBJ1-1, with 8 bases aligning to TRBD1. Germline trimming cut 4 bases from V and 1 base from J; bases unmatched to any gene: 8. Germline CDR1 is GTSNPN and CDR2 is SVGIG (reference sequence). CDR3 length: 15 residues. CDR3: CAWNKRQGTNTEAFF. CDR3 DNA: TGTGCCTGGAATAAGCGACAGGGGACGAACACTGAAGCTTTCTTT.

The chain carries TRBV5-5 and TRBJ2-1; tentatively, D is TRBD2 (7 bases). In germline, CDR1 is SGHKS, CDR2 YYEKEE (reference sequence). V gave up 4 bases and J gave up 0 bases, with 20 bases separating them. The CDR3 consists of 18 residues. The DNA of the CDR3 is TGTGCCAGCAGCCGAGGGGGGGCTCATCATACCTCCTACAATGAGCAGTTCTTC. Its translation is CASSRGGAHHTSYNEQFF.

Concerning this clone itself: This CDR3 is also generated by other DNA sequences in the sample. The gene calls are TRBV7-2 and TRBJ2-7, with 9 bases that match TRBD1. The CDR3 length is 14 residues. Trimming at V came to 5 bases and at J to 2 bases, leaving 4 bases not matched to a gene. Germline loops: CDR1 SGHTA, CDR2 FQGNSA. In nucleotides, the CDR3 is TGTGCCAGCAGCCCACGGGACAGGGCCTACGAGCAGTACTTC. It specifies CASSPRDRAYEQYF.

Details on this clone: The same CDR3 is also encoded by other DNA sequences in this sample. This chain joins TRBV7-2 and TRBJ2-2, with 10 bases identical to TRBD1. V was pared by 5 bases and J by 6 bases, with 6 bases of the junction left unmatched. In germline, CDR1 is SGHTA, CDR2 FQGNSA. This CDR3 is 15 amino acids long. The CDR3 nucleotides are TGTGCCAGCAGCCTAGGGACAGGGGAGGCCGGGGAGCTGTTTTTT. Amino acids: CASSLGTGEAGELFF.

Here the CDR3 DNA reads TGTGCCAGCAGCTTAGCCACTCACAATGAGCAGTTCTTC. Residues: CASSLATHNEQFF. The rearrangement uses TRBV11-2 and TRBJ2-1; no clear D gene. Germline lookup yields CDR1 SGHAT and CDR2 FQNNGV. V lost 1 base, J lost 5 bases, and 6 bases lay in between. This CDR3 has 13 amino acids.

The chain is built from TRBV4-1 and TRBJ1-2; the D gene is possibly TRBD1 (6 bases). Germline lookup yields CDR1 MGHRA and CDR2 YSYEKL. The CDR3 sequence is 16 residues long. The ends were cut back, 1 base at V and 2 bases at J, with 14 bases in the middle. CDR3 in amino acids: CASSQALQGTNYGYTF. The DNA for the CDR3 is TGCGCCAGCAGCCAAGCGCTACAGGGAACAAACTATGGCTACACCTTC.

The chain links TRBV27 to TRBJ2-3; 12 bases are shared with TRBD2. The CDR3 loop spans 15 amino acids. Germline lookup yields CDR1 MNHEY and CDR2 SMNVEV (reference sequence). Unmatched junction bases numbered 7, after V lost 7 bases and J lost 5 bases. The CDR3 bases are TGTGCCAGCACCCCTAGCGGGAGGGCCGTAGATACGCAGTATTTT. Amino acids: CASTPSGRAVDTQYF.

This chain links TRBV30 with TRBJ2-3; no definite D call. In germline, CDR1 is GTSNPN, CDR2 SVGIG (reference sequence). The CDR3 is 15 residues long. V dropped 0 bases and J dropped 0 bases, with 10 bases sitting between them. The chain's CDR3 is CAWSVKHSSTDTQYF. The CDR3 DNA reads TGTGCCTGGAGTGTAAAGCACTCTAGCACAGATACGCAGTATTTT.

The V and J genes are TRBV11-3 and TRBJ2-2; 9 nucleotides align to TRBD2. Germline trimming cut 5 bases from V and 4 bases from J; bases unmatched to any gene: 8. The CDR3 has 16 amino acids. CDR1 SGHNT and CDR2 YENEEA come from the germline V gene. CDR3 loop: CASSLIAGAITGELFF. CDR3 nucleotide sequence: TGTGCCAGCAGCCTAATAGCGGGAGCCATCACCGGGGAGCTGTTTTTT.

The chain joins TRBV28 to TRBJ2-1; D is undetermined. With 5 bases removed from V and 3 bases from J, the gap between germline ends came to 2 bases. The CDR3 has 11 amino acids. From germline, CDR1 is MDHEN and CDR2 SYDVKM. The CDR3 coding sequence is TGTGCCAGCAGTCACTACAATGAGCAGTTCTTC. It specifies CASSHYNEQFF.

V is TRBV28 and J is TRBJ2-1; 9 positions match TRBD1. V shed 10 bases, J shed 5 bases, and the junction held 9 bases outside the gene matches. This CDR3 spans 14 amino acids. Germline assignment: CDR1 MDHEN and CDR2 SYDVKM. The CDR3 DNA follows: TGTGCCACCAACGGACAGGGGACGCACAATGAGCAGTTCTTC. Translated, it gives CATNGQGTHNEQFF.

The genes are TRBV28 and TRBJ1-5; D not resolved. This CDR3 comprises 11 residues. Germline CDR1 MDHEN, CDR2 SYDVKM. V shed 3 bases and J shed 6 bases, with 3 bases lying between them. The DNA for the CDR3 is TGTGCCAGCAGTTTCGGTCAGCCCCAGCATTTT. This gives the protein CASSFGQPQHF.

In its sample, this clone was seen a few times. The chain combines TRBV7-2 with TRBJ2-5; D is possibly TRBD2 (5 bases). Germline lookup yields CDR1 SGHTA and CDR2 FQGNSA. The ends were cut back, 0 bases at V and 2 bases at J, with 16 bases in the middle. The CDR3 spans 17 residues. The DNA of the CDR3 is TGTGCCAGCAGCTTAGCGGGGATAGGGAGTTCTCAAGAGACCCAGTACTTC. It specifies CASSLAGIGSSQETQYF. The variable domain in full, completed from reference TRBV7-2 and TRBJ2-5, reads GAGVSQSPSNKVTEKGKDVELRCDPISGHTALYWYRQSLGQGLEFLIYFQGNSAPDKSGLPSDRFSAERTGGSVSTLTIQRTQQEDSAVYLCASSLAGIGSSQETQYFGPGTRLLVL.

This chain uses TRBV27 with TRBJ1-2; 8 bases agree with TRBD1. The V segment lost 6 bases and the J segment 7 bases; nucleotides outside the gene matches: 13. CDR1 is MNHEY, CDR2 SMNVEV, per germline (reference sequence). CDR3 size: 15 residues. CDR3 residues: CASRPTGQGARGYTF. In nucleotides, the CDR3 is TGTGCCAGCAGACCAACCGGCCAGGGGGCGCGTGGCTACACCTTC.

This clone was counted between two and nine times. The chain has TRBV29-1 and TRBJ2-4; TRBD2 agrees at 11 bases. Germline CDR1 reads SQVTM; CDR2 reads ANQGSEA. The CDR3 is made up of 14 amino acids. Losses at the gene ends were 7 bases for V and 6 bases for J; bases not matched to a gene: 8. In nucleotides, the CDR3 is TGCAGCGCACAAGGGCTAGCGGGAGGAAACATTCAGTACTTC. Protein: CSAQGLAGGNIQYF.

The chain links TRBV5-6 to TRBJ1-5; 8 bases align to TRBD1. There are 17 residues in the CDR3. Trimming at V came to 4 bases and at J to 5 bases, leaving 14 bases not matched to a gene. The germline gives CDR1 SGHDT, CDR2 YYEEEE. CDR3 loop: CASSRRRTGRRDQPQHF. CDR3 sequence (DNA): TGTGCCAGCAGCCGGAGGCGGACAGGGCGGAGAGATCAGCCCCAGCATTTT.

The V call is TRBV5-1, the J call TRBJ2-2, with TRBD1 identical over 12 bases. The germline V gene has CDR1 SGHRS and CDR2 YFSETQ. The V and J ends lost 5 bases and 6 bases, in that order; junction bases with no gene match: 5. The CDR3 sequence is 15 residues long. CDR3 in amino acids: CASRAGQGASGELFF. The CDR3 DNA follows: TGCGCCAGCAGGGCGGGACAGGGGGCTTCCGGGGAGCTGTTTTTT.

This clone was detected once. CDR3 coding DNA: TGTGCCAGCAGCTTCCCGGGGAGCAGAGCAAACTATGGCTACACCTTC. Protein product: CASSFPGSRANYGYTF. The V gene is TRBV7-9, the J gene TRBJ1-2; D is unresolved. Germline-derived CDR1 and CDR2 are SEHNR and FQNEAQ (reference sequence). This CDR3 is 16 amino acids long. The V gene lost 3 bases and the J gene lost 2 bases, with 16 bases spanning the gap.

There are a few counts of this clone. This chain links TRBV7-8 with TRBJ1-5; the match to TRBD1 covers 7 bases. With V trimmed by 5 bases and J by 6 bases, 10 bases remained unmatched. The length of the CDR3 is 15 residues. In germline, CDR1 is SGHVS, CDR2 FQNEAQ. CDR3 sequence reads: CASSPDGQAAQPQHF. In DNA, the CDR3 is TGTGCCAGCAGCCCAGATGGACAGGCAGCTCAGCCCCAGCATTTT.

The sample holds a few counts of this clone. The V gene is TRBV25-1, the J gene TRBJ1-2; TRBD1 is a possible D gene (6 bases). Germline values: CDR1 MGHDK, CDR2 SYGVNS. V lost 4 bases and J lost 6, with 12 bases in between. This CDR3 region has 13 residues. The CDR3 spells CASSGTGRDGYTF. CDR3 nucleotides: TGTGCCAGCAGTGGTACAGGGAGGGATGGCTACACCTTC.

The V call is TRBV5-1, the J call TRBJ1-2; D ambiguous. There are 12 residues in the CDR3. Germline V CDR1 and CDR2: SGHRS, YFSETQ. V lost 0 bases to trimming and J lost 8 bases, with 8 bases between them. CDR3 DNA: TGCGCCAGCAGCTTGGCCGAGGTCGGCTACACCTTC. It encodes CASSLAEVGYTF.

The chain couples TRBV9 to TRBJ1-2; D ambiguous. Trimming took 0 bases from V and 7 from J, leaving 16 bases between them. The CDR3 is made up of 15 amino acids. Germline CDR1 is SGDLS and CDR2 is YYNGEE. Here the CDR3 DNA reads TGTGCCAGCAGCGTAGTCCCGGTGGAAGCGGGTGGCTACACCTTC. Its protein is CASSVVPVEAGGYTF.

This clone has more than one count but fewer than ten. The chain carries TRBV10-3 and TRBJ2-7, with 9 positions matching TRBD2. Per germline, CDR1 ENHRY and CDR2 SYGVKD. Germline trimming cut 2 bases from V and 2 bases from J; bases unmatched to any gene: 7. This CDR3 region has 16 residues. CDR3 sequence: CAISEAEREVPYEQYF. CDR3 DNA sequence: TGTGCCATCAGTGAGGCCGAGCGGGAGGTTCCCTACGAGCAGTACTTC.